This is a list of T cell receptor beta chains from one sample in a study of blood T cell repertoires in COVID-19. TCRdb's table, derived via immunoSEQ multiplex PCR, lists solely in-frame clones and lacks some. The table includes 150,000 to 200,000 clones, around 92% detected once. Sequenced material: peripheral blood. The receptor source for this set is a man aged 25-45 years with COVID-19, enrolled during active disease. Both conserved end residues are part of each CDR3. Fields, in order: J gene, clone size, D gene, V gene, CDR3 protein, CDR3 DNA. The D gene is left open where the match is weak. A row's size may be missing; if present it is once, few, many or a size class.

TRBJ2-7 | - | TRBD1 | TRBV11-3 | CASSSRDSYEQYF | TGTGCCAGCAGCTCCCGGGACAGCTACGAGCAGTACTTC
TRBJ2-2 | - | - | TRBV12-3/TRBV12-4 | CASSLLNTGELFF | TGTGCCAGCAGTTTACTGAACACCGGGGAGCTGTTTTTT
TRBJ2-1 | - | TRBD2 | TRBV5-1 | CASSSAGGAGGPSEQFF | TGCGCCAGCAGCTCCGCGGGAGGAGCGGGGGGGCCGAGTGAGCAGTTCTTC
TRBJ1-1 | - | TRBD1 | TRBV11-2 | CASSFRDSINTEAFF | TGTGCCAGCAGTTTCCGGGACAGCATTAACACTGAAGCTTTCTTT
TRBJ2-7 | - | - | TRBV6-1 | CASSEWPGKGYEQYF | TGTGCCAGCAGTGAATGGCCGGGGAAAGGCTACGAGCAGTACTTC
TRBJ2-3 | - | - | TRBV27 | CASSLIQGYTDTQYF | TGTGCCAGCAGTTTAATACAGGGATACACAGATACGCAGTATTTT
TRBJ2-1 | - | - | TRBV24-1 | CATRGGGDYNEQFF | TGTGCCACCAGGGGTGGCGGAGACTACAATGAGCAGTTCTTC
TRBJ2-7 | - | - | TRBV9 | CASSLGGSSYEQYF | TGTGCCAGCAGCCTAGGAGGGAGCTCCTACGAGCAGTACTTC
TRBJ1-2 | - | TRBD1 | TRBV6-4 | CASSDSKGQGASGGYTF | TGTGCCAGCAGTGACTCGAAGGGACAGGGGGCTTCTGGCGGCTACACCTTC
TRBJ1-1 | once | - | TRBV7-6 | CASSASWGVNTEAFF | TGTGCCAGCAGCGCCAGTTGGGGGGTGAACACTGAAGCTTTCTTT
TRBJ2-5 | - | - | TRBV28 | CASRVADVETQYF | TGTGCCAGCAGGGTAGCCGATGTGGAGACCCAGTACTTC
TRBJ2-5 | - | TRBD2 | TRBV5-6 | CASSFNPAGGETQYF | TGTGCCAGCAGCTTTAATCCGGCGGGAGGCGAGACCCAGTACTTC
TRBJ1-4 | - | - | TRBV4-2 | CASSQVLREKLFF | TGTGCCAGCAGCCAAGTGCTGAGAGAAAAACTGTTTTTT
TRBJ2-1 | - | TRBD2 | TRBV27 | CASSWQAGGQGEQFF | TGTGCCAGCAGCTGGCAAGCGGGAGGGCAGGGTGAGCAGTTCTTC
TRBJ2-2 | - | - | TRBV9 | CASSVSGLSTGELFF | TGTGCCAGCAGCGTTTCGGGACTCAGCACCGGGGAGCTGTTTTTT
TRBJ2-5 | - | - | TRBV12-5 | CASGFGEETQYF | TGTGCTAGTGGTTTCGGGGAAGAGACCCAGTACTTC
TRBJ2-7 | - | - | TRBV30 | CAWSVGQNYEQYF | TGTGCCTGGAGTGTCGGACAGAACTACGAGCAGTACTTC
TRBJ1-2 | - | TRBD1 | TRBV18 | CASSPTGESGYTF | TGTGCCAGCTCACCTACAGGGGAATCTGGCTACACCTTC
TRBJ2-7 | - | - | TRBV6-2/TRBV6-3 | CASSYGLALLSYEQYF | TGTGCCAGCAGTTACGGGCTAGCGCTCCTCTCCTACGAGCAGTACTTC
TRBJ1-2 | - | - | TRBV19 | CASSTGVGYGYTF | TGTGCCAGTAGTACAGGGGTCGGCTATGGCTACACCTTC
TRBJ2-2 | - | - | TRBV6-4 | CASSVMFGTGELFF | TGTGCCAGCAGTGTAATGTTCGGCACCGGGGAGCTGTTTTTT
TRBJ2-7 | - | - | TRBV19 | CASSTIGGHEQYF | TGTGCCAGTAGTACCATAGGAGGGCACGAGCAGTACTTC
TRBJ1-1 | once | - | TRBV5-6 | CASSLIRGGTEAFF | TGTGCCAGCAGCTTGATTCGGGGGGGCACTGAAGCTTTCTTT
TRBJ2-7 | - | - | TRBV24-1 | CATSDMHGQSYEQYF | TGTGCCACCAGTGATATGCACGGACAGTCCTACGAGCAGTACTTC